This T cell receptor beta chain was obtained from a study of cytotoxic CD8 clonotypes in ibrutinib-treated CLL (TCRdb year 2021). About the full investigation: The cohort included roughly 15 treatment-naive and 11 relapsed/refractory patients; around 18 were IGHV unmutated. All remission and progressive disease samples were collected while patients were still receiving ibrutinib. An average of roughly 250,000 productive templates and approximately 90,000 productive rearrangements was obtained per sample. Of the approximately 90 participants in the trial, roughly 26 had longitudinal samples available. Responses were partial in 25 or so patients and complete in 2; after median 68 months follow-up, around 14 stayed in remission and around 12 progressed. Cryopreserved peripheral blood mononuclear cells were collected before treatment, at response, and at either disease progression or sustained remission. Response samples were obtained after a median of 12 months of treatment, with a range of roughly 6 to 40 months.

Broader findings and caveats from the paper: Public clonotypes were rare and either shrank or stayed stable during treatment, and the rise in clonality at ibrutinib response reflected expansion of private clonotypes. Baseline clonality exceeded that of age-matched healthy donors and correlated strongly with circulating CD8+ T-cell counts. Sampling times were not matched between sustained-remission and progressing patients, and lymph node repertoires were not studied. Clonality rose at ibrutinib response, remained stable during sustained remission, and dropped back toward baseline at progression.

CDR1 and CDR2 are read off the germline V gene (reference sequence) as LNHDA and SQIVND. The V and J ends are trimmed by 8 bases and 2 bases, leaving 19 bases between them. The CDR3 runs 16 residues from the cysteine to the phenylalanine. Solely the CDR3 DNA is kept, with 48 bases framed from the first base. On a MiSeq, deep resolution sequencing aimed for a depth between 1 in 1 million and 1 in 200,000 T cells, with each clonotype covered about 9.9x on average. The immunoSEQ hsTCRB Kit was used to generate TCR beta libraries. On the study's bioinformatics: The data were analyzed with ImmunoSEQ Analyzer and ImmunoSEQ Data Assistant, and V, D and J gene assignments followed IMGT definitions. Clonality, with values ranging from 0 to 1, was calculated as one minus the normalized Shannon entropy of productive rearrangement frequencies. Only overrepresented clonotypes making up at least 0.05% of each patient's repertoire were included in the public clonotype analysis. About a dozen age-matched healthy donor repertoires from immuneACCESS served as clonality controls. TCRdb took over this immuneACCESS table, retaining in-frame rearrangements with V and J assigned. Such tables are incomplete; in checked studies, under half of the missing clones stem from an unresolved V gene, and the remainder is unexplained. That table supplies the V and J calls and clone size; D and trimming were determined from the DNA. Present in this sample are around 76,000 clones, 75% to 90% of which were seen just once. 38% of the sample is held by the ten biggest clonotypes.

The time point label for this specimen denotes: approximately 25 months on ibrutinib. For TCR beta library preparation, roughly 2 micrograms of genomic DNA were isolated from cryopreserved PBMCs. Longitudinal blood samples from CLL patients on ibrutinib monotherapy were analyzed using high-throughput TCR beta sequencing. Patients were enrolled in a phase 2 open-label single-center ibrutinib monotherapy trial. Worth noting for this clone: The antigen it binds to is not known. Base qualities are missing; no much larger clone stands one base away.

The source material was PBMCs, sampled after 24 months of ibrutinib treatment. This receptor was taken from a human donor with chronic lymphocytic leukemia. The chain links TRBV19 with TRBJ1-5, with the D segment identity uncertain. The CDR3 reads CASSPSVAWGNQPQHF. The sequenced DNA: TGTGCCAGTTCCCCGAGCGTGGCCTGGGGCAATCAGCCCCAGCATTTT.